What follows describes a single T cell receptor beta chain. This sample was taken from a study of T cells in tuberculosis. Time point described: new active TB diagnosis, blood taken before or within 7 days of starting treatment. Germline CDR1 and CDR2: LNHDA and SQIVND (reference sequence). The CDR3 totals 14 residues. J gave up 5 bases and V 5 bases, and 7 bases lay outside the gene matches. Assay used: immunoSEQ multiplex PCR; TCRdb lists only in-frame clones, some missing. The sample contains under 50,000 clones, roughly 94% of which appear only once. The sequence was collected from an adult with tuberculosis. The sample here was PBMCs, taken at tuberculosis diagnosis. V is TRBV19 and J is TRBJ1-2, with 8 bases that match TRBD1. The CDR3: CASSPRDRPYGYTF. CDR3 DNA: TGTGCCAGTAGTCCCCGGGACAGGCCTTATGGCTACACCTTC.